These T cell receptor beta chains were read from a single sample in a study of early stage breast cancer tumors. The repertoire was sequenced with immunoSEQ multiplex PCR; TCRdb's copy has only in-frame clones and lacks some. The profile covers about 48,000 clones, with roughly 83% appearing a single time and approximately 1.4% taken by the ten largest. The sample was blood. These receptors all stem from a person between 45 and 65 years old with breast cancer. Both conserved end residues are part of each CDR3. A D gene is named only where the DNA matches it firmly. Not every row has a clone size; where given, it reads once, few, many or a size class.

>TRBJ1-1|NA|NA|TRBV18
CASSPAGVTEAFF
TGTGCCAGCTCACCTGCAGGGGTTACTGAAGCTTTCTTT
>TRBJ2-3|once|TRBD2|TRBV5-1
CASSLGTSGRASTDTQYF
TGCGCCAGCAGCTTGGGAACTAGCGGGAGGGCCAGCACAGATACGCAGTATTTT
>TRBJ2-1|NA|NA|TRBV7-2
CASSLSTVGYNEQFF
TGTGCCAGCAGCTTATCAACTGTTGGATACAATGAGCAGTTCTTC
>TRBJ2-3|NA|TRBD2|TRBV27
CASSRLLAGGLTDTQYF
TGTGCCAGCAGTAGACTTCTAGCGGGGGGGCTAACAGATACGCAGTATTTT
>TRBJ1-1|NA|NA|TRBV10-1
CASSERGGNTEAFF
TGCGCCAGCAGCGAGAGGGGAGGTAACACTGAAGCTTTCTTT
>TRBJ2-5|NA|TRBD2|TRBV6-5
CASSWSGSWETQYF
TGTGCCAGCAGTTGGAGCGGGAGCTGGGAGACCCAGTACTTC
>TRBJ1-1|NA|NA|TRBV6-6
CASTQWRENTEAFF
TGTGCCAGCACCCAGTGGCGGGAGAACACTGAAGCTTTCTTT
>TRBJ2-3|NA|TRBD2|TRBV5-4
CASSLAVAGGITDTQYF
TGTGCCAGCAGCTTGGCGGTAGCGGGAGGTATCACAGATACGCAGTATTTT
>TRBJ1-2|NA|NA|TRBV10-3
CAITITPGGDYGYTF
TGTGCCATCACAATCACCCCGGGTGGGGACTATGGCTACACCTTC
>TRBJ1-5|NA|TRBD1|TRBV7-2
CASSPRQGADQPQHF
TGTGCCAGCAGCCCCCGACAGGGGGCTGATCAGCCCCAGCATTTT
>TRBJ2-7|NA|TRBD2|TRBV18
CASSHPGLAGIHPYEQYF
TGTGCCAGCTCACATCCGGGACTAGCGGGCATACACCCCTACGAGCAGTACTTC
>TRBJ1-5|NA|TRBD1|TRBV2
CASSKGAASNQPQHF
TGTGCCAGCAGTAAGGGGGCAGCCTCTAATCAGCCCCAGCATTTT
>TRBJ1-2|NA|NA|TRBV5-5
CASSYSLPEMGYTF
TGTGCCAGCAGCTACTCTCTCCCAGAAATGGGCTACACCTTC
>TRBJ2-3|NA|NA|TRBV5-6
CASSLEWNTDTQYF
TGTGCCAGCAGCTTGGAATGGAACACAGATACGCAGTATTTT
>TRBJ1-2|few|NA|TRBV19
CASSIGGGLGYGYTF
TGTGCCAGTAGTATAGGTGGAGGATTGGGCTATGGCTACACCTTC
>TRBJ1-2|NA|TRBD1|TRBV5-1
CASSAGTGERANYGYTF
TGCGCCAGCAGCGCCGGGACAGGGGAAAGGGCTAACTATGGCTACACCTTC
>TRBJ2-1|few|TRBD2|TRBV7-2
CASSLRLLAGSDEQFF
TGTGCCAGCAGCTTAAGGTTACTAGCGGGGTCGGATGAGCAGTTCTTC
>TRBJ2-4|NA|NA|TRBV7-9
CASSLGRGTKNIQYF
TGTGCCAGCAGCTTAGGTCGGGGTACCAAAAACATTCAGTACTTC
>TRBJ2-7|NA|TRBD2|TRBV7-2
CASSLRLAGLGYEQYF
TGTGCCAGCAGCCTTCGACTAGCGGGGCTGGGCTACGAGCAGTACTTC
>TRBJ2-6|NA|NA|TRBV18
CASSPDFGANVLTF
TGTGCCAGCTCACCAGATTTTGGGGCCAACGTCCTGACTTTC